A selection of T cell receptor beta chains follows, all from one sample in a study of shared T cell receptors in the human thymus. Measured with immunoSEQ multiplex PCR; TCRdb has only the in-frame clones, and not every one. The sample lists over 450,000 clones; 70% to 80% were seen once. The same specimen was also included in a second study, on human thymus T cells.

What was sequenced was thymocytes. Receptors were obtained from a boy in the first two years of life with a congenital heart defect. CDR3s include the opening cysteine and the closing phenylalanine or tryptophan. D genes are given only for firm matches. The size field is filled for only some rows; it gives once, few, many or a size class.

few	-	TRBV7-9	TRBJ2-6	CASSGHRVSGANVLTF	TGTGCCAGCAGTGGACACAGGGTCTCTGGGGCCAACGTCCTGACTTTC
-	-	TRBV19	TRBJ1-5	CASMGAPYSNQPQHF	TGTGCCAGTATGGGGGCACCTTATAGCAATCAGCCCCAGCATTTT
-	TRBD1	TRBV4-3	TRBJ1-2	CASSQDVATVDRTSSNYGYTF	TGCGCCAGCAGCCAAGATGTCGCGACGGTGGACAGGACATCCTCTAACTATGGCTACACCTTC
-	TRBD1	TRBV6-5	TRBJ1-1	CASNPTGAGTEAFF	TGTGCCAGCAACCCGACAGGGGCCGGCACTGAAGCTTTCTTT
few	-	TRBV4-3	TRBJ2-3	CASSHRRGNRDTDTQYF	TGCGCCAGCAGCCACCGACGGGGTAACAGGGACACAGATACGCAGTATTTT
-	-	TRBV27	TRBJ2-1	CASIGIGESYNEQFF	TGTGCCAGCATCGGAATCGGGGAGTCCTACAATGAGCAGTTCTTC
few	-	TRBV18	TRBJ2-6	CASSPGFGSSGANVLTF	TGTGCCAGCTCACCAGGCTTTGGGAGCTCTGGGGCCAACGTCCTGACTTTC
-	-	TRBV19	TRBJ1-5	CASQTHGSNQPQHF	TGTGCCAGTCAAACCCACGGGAGCAATCAGCCCCAGCATTTT
-	TRBD2	TRBV18	TRBJ2-7	CASSPPGGSGAYEQYF	TGTGCCAGCTCTCCCCCAGGTGGTAGCGGGGCCTACGAGCAGTACTTC
-	TRBD1	TRBV4-3	TRBJ1-2	CASSQDEWRTGIGGYTF	TGCGCCAGCAGCCAAGATGAGTGGAGGACAGGGATTGGTGGCTACACCTTC
-	-	TRBV11-2	TRBJ2-7	CASSLDPPSWGPYEQYF	TGTGCCAGCAGCTTAGATCCTCCCTCTTGGGGGCCCTACGAGCAGTACTTC
-	TRBD2	TRBV19	TRBJ2-5	CASSLGTRGGTQYF	TGTGCCAGTAGCCTCGGGACTAGAGGGGGGACCCAGTACTTC
-	TRBD1	TRBV28	TRBJ1-5	CASSCQGGQPQHF	TGTGCCAGCAGTTGCCAGGGGGGTCAGCCCCAGCATTTT
-	-	TRBV4-1	TRBJ1-2	CASSQELVTGANYGYTF	TGCGCCAGCAGCCAAGAATTGGTGACGGGAGCTAACTATGGCTACACCTTC
-	-	TRBV2	TRBJ1-2	CASSDRVVQDGYTF	TGTGCCAGCAGTGACAGGGTGGTTCAGGATGGCTACACCTTC
once	TRBD1	TRBV12-5	TRBJ2-7	CASGLTLVGQGEQYF	TGTGCTAGTGGTTTGACCCTGGTCGGACAGGGCGAGCAGTACTTC
-	TRBD2	TRBV5-6	TRBJ2-1	CASSLGRLAGGSYNEQFF	TGTGCCAGCAGCTTGGGTCGACTAGCGGGAGGTTCCTACAATGAGCAGTTCTTC
-	-	TRBV7-2	TRBJ2-1	CASSLDPSVGGPYNEQFF	TGTGCCAGCAGCTTAGACCCTAGCGTGGGGGGACCCTACAATGAGCAGTTCTTC
once	-	TRBV28	TRBJ2-1	CASSPPTAEGYNEQFF	TGTGCCAGCAGTCCGCCGACAGCGGAGGGTTACAATGAGCAGTTCTTC
few	TRBD1	TRBV2	TRBJ2-3	CASSANRDRITDTQYF	TGTGCCAGCAGTGCTAACCGGGACAGAATCACAGATACGCAGTATTTT
-	-	TRBV25-1	TRBJ1-1	CASSALETNREGFPEAFF	TGTGCCAGCAGTGCCTTGGAAACCAACAGGGAGGGTTTTCCTGAAGCTTTCTTT
-	TRBD1	TRBV9	TRBJ2-1	CASSKPGTGGNEQFF	TGTGCCAGCAGCAAACCCGGGACAGGGGGTAATGAGCAGTTCTTC
-	-	TRBV7-6	TRBJ2-7	CASSLAATYEQYF	TGTGCCAGCAGCTTAGCAGCTACCTACGAGCAGTACTTC
-	TRBD2	TRBV5-1	TRBJ2-5	CASSHNGAGGPEQETQYF	TGCGCCAGCAGCCACAATGGGGCGGGAGGGCCGGAGCAAGAGACCCAGTACTTC
once	-	TRBV6-5	TRBJ2-1	CASSYSGGGADDEQFF	TGTGCCAGCAGTTACTCCGGCGGGGGCGCAGATGATGAGCAGTTCTTC
-	TRBD1	TRBV14	TRBJ1-1	CASSHADRMGQGQLNTEAFF	TGTGCCAGCAGCCACGCGGATCGAATGGGACAGGGGCAATTGAACACTGAAGCTTTCTTT